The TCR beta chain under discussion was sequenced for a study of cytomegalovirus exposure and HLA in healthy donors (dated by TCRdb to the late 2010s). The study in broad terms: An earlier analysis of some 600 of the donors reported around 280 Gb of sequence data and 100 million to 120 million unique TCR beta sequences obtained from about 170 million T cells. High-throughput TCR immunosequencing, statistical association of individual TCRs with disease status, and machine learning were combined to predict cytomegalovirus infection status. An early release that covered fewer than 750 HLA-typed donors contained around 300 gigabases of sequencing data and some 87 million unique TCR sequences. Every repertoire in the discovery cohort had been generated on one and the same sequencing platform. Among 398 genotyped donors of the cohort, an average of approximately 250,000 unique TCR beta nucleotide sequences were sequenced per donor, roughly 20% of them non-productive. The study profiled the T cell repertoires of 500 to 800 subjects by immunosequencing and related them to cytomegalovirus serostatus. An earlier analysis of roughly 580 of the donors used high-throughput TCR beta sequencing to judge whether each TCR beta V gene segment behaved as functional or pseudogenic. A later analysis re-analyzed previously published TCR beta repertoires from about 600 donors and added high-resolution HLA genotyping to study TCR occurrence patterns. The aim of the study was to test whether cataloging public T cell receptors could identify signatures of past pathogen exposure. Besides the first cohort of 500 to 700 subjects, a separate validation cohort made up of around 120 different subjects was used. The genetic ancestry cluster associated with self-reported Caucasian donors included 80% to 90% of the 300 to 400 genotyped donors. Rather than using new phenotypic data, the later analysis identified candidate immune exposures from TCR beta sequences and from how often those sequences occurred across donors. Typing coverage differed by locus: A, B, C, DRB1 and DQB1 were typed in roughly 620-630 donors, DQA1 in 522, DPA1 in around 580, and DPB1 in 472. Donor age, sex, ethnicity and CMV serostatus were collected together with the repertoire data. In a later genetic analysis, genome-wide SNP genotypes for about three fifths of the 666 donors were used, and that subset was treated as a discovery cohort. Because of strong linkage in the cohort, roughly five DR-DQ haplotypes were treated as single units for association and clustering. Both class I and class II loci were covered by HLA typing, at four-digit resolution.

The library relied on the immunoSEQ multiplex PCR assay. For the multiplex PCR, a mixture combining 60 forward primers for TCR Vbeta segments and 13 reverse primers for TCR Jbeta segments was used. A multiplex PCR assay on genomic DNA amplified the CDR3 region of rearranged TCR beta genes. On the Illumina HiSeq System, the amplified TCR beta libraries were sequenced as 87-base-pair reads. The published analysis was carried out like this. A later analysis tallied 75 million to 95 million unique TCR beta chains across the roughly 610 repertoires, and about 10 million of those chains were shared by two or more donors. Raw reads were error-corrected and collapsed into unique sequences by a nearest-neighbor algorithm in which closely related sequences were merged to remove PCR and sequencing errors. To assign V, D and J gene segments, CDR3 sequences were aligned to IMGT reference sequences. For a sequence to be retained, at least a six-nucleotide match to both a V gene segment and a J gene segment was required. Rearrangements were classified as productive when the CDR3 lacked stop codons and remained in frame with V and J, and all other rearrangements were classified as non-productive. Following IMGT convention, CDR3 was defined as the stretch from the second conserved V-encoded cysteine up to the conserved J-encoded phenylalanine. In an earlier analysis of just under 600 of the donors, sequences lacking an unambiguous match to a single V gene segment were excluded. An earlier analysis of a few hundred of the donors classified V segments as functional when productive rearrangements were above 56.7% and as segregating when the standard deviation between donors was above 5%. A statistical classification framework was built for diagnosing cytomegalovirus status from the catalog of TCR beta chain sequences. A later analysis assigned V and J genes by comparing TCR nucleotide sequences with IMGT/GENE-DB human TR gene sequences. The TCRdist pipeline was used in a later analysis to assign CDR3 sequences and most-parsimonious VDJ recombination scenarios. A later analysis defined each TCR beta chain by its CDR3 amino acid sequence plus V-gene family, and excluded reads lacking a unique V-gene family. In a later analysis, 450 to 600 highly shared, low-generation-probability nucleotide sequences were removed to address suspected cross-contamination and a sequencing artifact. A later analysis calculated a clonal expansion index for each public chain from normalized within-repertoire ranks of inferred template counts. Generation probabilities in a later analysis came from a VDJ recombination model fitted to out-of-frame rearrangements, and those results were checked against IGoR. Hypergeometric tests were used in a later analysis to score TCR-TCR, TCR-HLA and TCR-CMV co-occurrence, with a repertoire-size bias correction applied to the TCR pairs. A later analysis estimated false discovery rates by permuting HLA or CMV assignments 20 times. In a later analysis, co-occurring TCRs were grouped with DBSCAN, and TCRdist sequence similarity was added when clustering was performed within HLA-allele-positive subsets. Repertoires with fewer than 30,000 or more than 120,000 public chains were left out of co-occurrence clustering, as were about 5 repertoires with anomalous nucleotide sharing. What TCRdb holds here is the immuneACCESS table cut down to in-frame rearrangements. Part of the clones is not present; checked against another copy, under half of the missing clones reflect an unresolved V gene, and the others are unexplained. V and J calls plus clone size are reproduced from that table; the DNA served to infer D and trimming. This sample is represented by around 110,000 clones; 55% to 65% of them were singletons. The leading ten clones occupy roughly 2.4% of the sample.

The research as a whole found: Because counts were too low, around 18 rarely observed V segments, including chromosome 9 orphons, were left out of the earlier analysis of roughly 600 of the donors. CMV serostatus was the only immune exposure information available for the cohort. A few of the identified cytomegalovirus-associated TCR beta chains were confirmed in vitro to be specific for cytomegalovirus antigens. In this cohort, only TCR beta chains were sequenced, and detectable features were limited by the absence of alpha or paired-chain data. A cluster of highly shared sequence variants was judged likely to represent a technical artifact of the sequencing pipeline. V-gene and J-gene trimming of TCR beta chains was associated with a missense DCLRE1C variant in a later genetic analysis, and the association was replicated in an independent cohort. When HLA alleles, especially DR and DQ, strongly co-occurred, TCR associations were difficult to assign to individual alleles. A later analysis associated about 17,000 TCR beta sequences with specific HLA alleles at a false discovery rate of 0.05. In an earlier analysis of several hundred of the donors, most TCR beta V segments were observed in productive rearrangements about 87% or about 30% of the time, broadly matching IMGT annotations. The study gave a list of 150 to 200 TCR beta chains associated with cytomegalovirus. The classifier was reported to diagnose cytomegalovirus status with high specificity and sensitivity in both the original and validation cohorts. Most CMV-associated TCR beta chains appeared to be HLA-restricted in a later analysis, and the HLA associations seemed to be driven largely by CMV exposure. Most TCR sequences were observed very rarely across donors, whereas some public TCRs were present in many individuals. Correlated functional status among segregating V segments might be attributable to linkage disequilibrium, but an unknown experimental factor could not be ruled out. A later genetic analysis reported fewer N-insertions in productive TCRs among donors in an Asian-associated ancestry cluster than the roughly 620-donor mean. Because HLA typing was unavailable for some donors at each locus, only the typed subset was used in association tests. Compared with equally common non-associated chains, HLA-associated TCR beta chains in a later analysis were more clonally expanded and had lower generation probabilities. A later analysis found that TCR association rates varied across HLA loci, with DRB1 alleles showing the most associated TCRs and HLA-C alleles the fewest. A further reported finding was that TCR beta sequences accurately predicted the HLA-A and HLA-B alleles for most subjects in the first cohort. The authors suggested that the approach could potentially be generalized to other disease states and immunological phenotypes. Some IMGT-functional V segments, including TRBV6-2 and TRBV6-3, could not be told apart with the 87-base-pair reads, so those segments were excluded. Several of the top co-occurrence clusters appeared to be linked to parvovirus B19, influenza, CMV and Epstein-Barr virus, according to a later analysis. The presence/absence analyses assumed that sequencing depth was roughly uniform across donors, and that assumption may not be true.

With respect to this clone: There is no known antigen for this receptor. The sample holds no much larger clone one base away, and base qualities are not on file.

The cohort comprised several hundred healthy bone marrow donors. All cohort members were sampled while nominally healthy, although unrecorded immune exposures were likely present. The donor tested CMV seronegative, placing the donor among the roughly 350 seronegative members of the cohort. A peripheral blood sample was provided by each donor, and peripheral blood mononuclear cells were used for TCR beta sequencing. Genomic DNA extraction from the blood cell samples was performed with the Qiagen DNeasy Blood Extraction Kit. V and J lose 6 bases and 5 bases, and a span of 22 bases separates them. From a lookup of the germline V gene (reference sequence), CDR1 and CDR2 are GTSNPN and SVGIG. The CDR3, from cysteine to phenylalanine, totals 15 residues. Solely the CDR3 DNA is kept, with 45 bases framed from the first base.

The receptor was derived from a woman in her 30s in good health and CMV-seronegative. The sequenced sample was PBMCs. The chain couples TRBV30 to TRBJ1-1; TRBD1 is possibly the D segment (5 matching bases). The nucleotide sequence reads TGTGCCTGCCTTTTCCAGCCTGCAGGGAGGACTGAAGCTTTCTTT. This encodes CACLFQPAGRTEAFF. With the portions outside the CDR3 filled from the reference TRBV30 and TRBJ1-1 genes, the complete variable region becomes SQTIHQWPATLVQPVGSPLSLECTVEGTSNPNLYWYRQAAGRGLQLLFYSVGIGQISSEVPQNLSASRPQDRQFILSSKKLLLSDSGFYLCACLFQPAGRTEAFFGQGTRLTVV.